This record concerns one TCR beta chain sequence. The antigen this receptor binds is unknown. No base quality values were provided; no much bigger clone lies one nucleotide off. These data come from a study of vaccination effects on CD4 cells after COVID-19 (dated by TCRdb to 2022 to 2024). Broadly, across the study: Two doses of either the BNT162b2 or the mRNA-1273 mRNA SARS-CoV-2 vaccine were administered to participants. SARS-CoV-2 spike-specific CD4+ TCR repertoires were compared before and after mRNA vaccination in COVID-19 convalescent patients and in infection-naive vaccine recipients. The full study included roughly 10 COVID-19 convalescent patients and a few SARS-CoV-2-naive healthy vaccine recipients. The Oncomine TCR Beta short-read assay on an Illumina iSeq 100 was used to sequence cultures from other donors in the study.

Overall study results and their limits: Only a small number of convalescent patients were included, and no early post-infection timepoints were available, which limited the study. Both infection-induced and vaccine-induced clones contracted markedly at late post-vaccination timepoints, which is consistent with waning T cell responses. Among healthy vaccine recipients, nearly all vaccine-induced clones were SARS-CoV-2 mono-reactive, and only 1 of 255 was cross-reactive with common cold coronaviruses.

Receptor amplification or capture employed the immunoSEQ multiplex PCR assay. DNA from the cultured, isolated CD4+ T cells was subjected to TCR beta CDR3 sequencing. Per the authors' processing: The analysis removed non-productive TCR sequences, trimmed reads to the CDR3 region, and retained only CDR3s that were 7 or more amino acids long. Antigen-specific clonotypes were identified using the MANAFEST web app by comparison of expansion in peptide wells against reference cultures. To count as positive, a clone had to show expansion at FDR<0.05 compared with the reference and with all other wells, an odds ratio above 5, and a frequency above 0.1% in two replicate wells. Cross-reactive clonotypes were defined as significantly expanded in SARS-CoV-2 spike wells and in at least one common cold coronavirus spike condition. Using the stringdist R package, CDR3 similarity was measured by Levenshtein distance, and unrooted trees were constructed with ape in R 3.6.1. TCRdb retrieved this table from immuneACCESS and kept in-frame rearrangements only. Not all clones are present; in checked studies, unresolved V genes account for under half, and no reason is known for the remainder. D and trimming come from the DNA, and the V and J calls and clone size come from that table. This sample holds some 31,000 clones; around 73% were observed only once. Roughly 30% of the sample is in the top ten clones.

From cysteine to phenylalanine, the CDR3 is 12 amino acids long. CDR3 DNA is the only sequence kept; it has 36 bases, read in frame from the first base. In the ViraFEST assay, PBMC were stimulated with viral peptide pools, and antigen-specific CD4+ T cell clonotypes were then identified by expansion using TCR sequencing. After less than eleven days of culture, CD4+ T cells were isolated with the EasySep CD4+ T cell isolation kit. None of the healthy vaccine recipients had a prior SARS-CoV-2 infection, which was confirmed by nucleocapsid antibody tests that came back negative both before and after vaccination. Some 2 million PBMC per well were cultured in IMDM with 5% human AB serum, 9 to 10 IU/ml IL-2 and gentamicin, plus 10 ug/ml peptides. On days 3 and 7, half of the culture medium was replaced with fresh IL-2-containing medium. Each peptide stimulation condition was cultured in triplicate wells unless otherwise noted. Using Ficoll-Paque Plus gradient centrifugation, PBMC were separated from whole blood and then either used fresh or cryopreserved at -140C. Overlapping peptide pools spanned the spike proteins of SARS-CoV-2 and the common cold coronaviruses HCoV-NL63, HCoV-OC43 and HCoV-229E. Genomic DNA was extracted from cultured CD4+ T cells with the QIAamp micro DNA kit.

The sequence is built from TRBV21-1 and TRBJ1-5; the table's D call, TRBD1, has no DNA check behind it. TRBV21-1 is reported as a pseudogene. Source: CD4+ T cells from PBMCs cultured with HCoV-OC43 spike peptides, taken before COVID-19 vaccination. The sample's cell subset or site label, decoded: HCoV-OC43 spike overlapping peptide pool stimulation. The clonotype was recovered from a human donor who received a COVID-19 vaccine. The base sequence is TGTGCCAGCAGCACCCCCCAGGGTACCCAGCATTTT. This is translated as CASSTPQGTQHF.